The sequence of this TCR beta chain was determined in a study of blood T cell repertoires in COVID-19. About the research overall: Acute and convalescent COVID-19 samples came from the United States, Italy and Spain. PBMCs, B-cell-depleted T cells, or T cells were the source of the cDNA or gDNA that made up the material.

Original data processing: The authors estimated nucleated cell counts from reference gene primer amplification. Method: immunoSEQ multiplex PCR; TCRdb's copy keeps in-frame clones and lacks some. V and J calls and clone size come straight from that table; D and trimming were deduced from the DNA. The sample shows more than 100,000 clones, 65% to 80% of them seen only once. In germline, CDR1 is SQVTM, CDR2 ANQGSEA. This CDR3 spans 13 amino acids. V was shortened by 4 bases and J by 2 bases, with 10 bases between the two germline ends. The genes are TRBV29-1 and TRBJ2-3; TRBD2 might be the D (6 bases). The TCR comes from a human donor with acute or convalescent COVID-19. The donor label of this sample is uncertain. Sequencing was performed on peripheral blood. CDR3 sequence reads: CSVGGNPTDTQYF. The CDR3 DNA is TGCAGCGTTGGCGGGAATCCCACAGATACGCAGTATTTT.